The present T cell receptor (beta chain) was sequenced within a study of CD8 T cells in ankylosing spondylitis. This clonotype occurred a few times. Construction of TCR beta libraries was performed using quantitative 5'-RACE with molecular barcodes. From the 5' RACE reads, TCRdb called clonotypes with MiXCR, one entry per CDR3 protein. The sample yields about 280,000 distinct CDR3 sequences, 15% to 20% seen once. There are 14 residues in the CDR3. The sample consisted of blood, either unsorted or a sorted T cell fraction (not recorded which). The chain is built from TRBV21-1 and TRBJ1-2; the tabulated D call, TRBD1, remains unverified against the DNA. TRBV21-1 is an annotated pseudogene. The receptor comes from a male donor with ankylosing spondylitis or in good health (not recorded which). Here the CDR3 reads CASSIGTTRWGYTF. For the CDR3, the DNA is TGTGCCAGCAGCATCGGGACGACCCGCTGGGGCTACACCTTC.